This T cell receptor beta chain was documented in a study of response to subunit inactivated influenza vaccine. Trimming cost V 2 bases and J 4 bases, with 12 bases left between them. Germline-derived CDR1 and CDR2 are SGHNT and YYREEE (reference sequence). This CDR3 comprises 14 residues. One entry per CDR3 protein results from TCRdb running MiXCR on the RT-PCR reads. The sample contains a few hundred thousand distinct CDR3 sequences, roughly a fifth of which appear only once. The count of this clonotype is one. Its antigen is still unknown. Broader study findings: Authors suggested each seasonal influenza vaccination recruits few new T cells.

The sequences come from PBMCs from blood, collected approximately 22 months after vaccination. The chain employs TRBV5-4 and TRBJ1-2; no reliable D call. The clonotype was recovered from a man aged 45 to 70 who received an inactivated influenza vaccine. DNA for the CDR3: TGTGCCAGCAGCTTTTCCGGGAGACCCTATGGCTACACCTTC. Translated, it gives CASSFSGRPYGYTF. Full variable domain (rest looked up from reference TRBV5-4 and TRBJ1-2): ETGVTQSPTHLIKTRGQQVTLRCSSQSGHNTVSWYQQALGQGPQFIFQYYREEENGRGNFPPRFSGLQFPNYSSELNVNALELDDSALYLCASSFSGRPYGYTFGSGTRLTVV.